Reported below is one T cell receptor (beta chain). What it binds is unknown. Generation of TCR beta libraries employed quantitative 5'-RACE incorporating molecular barcodes. TCRdb recomputed calls from the 5' RACE reads with MiXCR, one row per CDR3 protein. The repertoire holds around 770,000 distinct CDR3 sequences, with about 10% as singletons. V was trimmed by 1 base and J by 3 bases, leaving 7 bases between them. The germline V gene has CDR1 KGHSH and CDR2 LQKENI. CDR3 length: 13 residues. The entry originates in a study of CD8 T cells in ankylosing spondylitis. Study-wide findings and caveats: A motif of 7 to 9 highly homologous TCR beta variants was seen as apparently characteristic of ankylosing spondylitis blood.

Material: blood, either unsorted or a sorted T cell fraction (not recorded which). The chain links TRBV18 to TRBJ2-7, with D tentatively TRBD1 (5 bases). This sequence originates from a male donor with ankylosing spondylitis. The CDR3 coding sequence is TGTGCCAGCTCACCACAGACAGACTACGAGCAGTACTTC. Amino acids: CASSPQTDYEQYF.